This paragraph reports one T cell receptor beta chain. Its matching antigen is unknown. Specified time point: blood at routine non-recurrence follow-up after resection. Whole RNA, which was extracted from tumor, nontumor lung tissue or frozen PBMC, was sequenced without any cell sorting. The data belong to a study of spatial heterogeneity in lung cancer. Study context: Sequencing of follow-up PBMC samples took place when they were available, at a median of about two years after resection. Overall study results and limits: There were more appearances of ubiquitous expanded tumor TCRs in blood at resection than at follow-up.

Every TCR cDNA molecule bore a unique molecular identifier. TCRdb reprocessed the 5' RACE reads with MiXCR, giving one entry per CDR3 protein. The data contain about 110,000 distinct CDR3 sequences, about a tenth of them seen just once; the ten biggest clones take up more than 20%. The CDR3 consists of 13 residues. Germline values: CDR1 SGHRS, CDR2 YFSETQ. V lost 0 bases and J 6 bases, leaving 10 bases between the germline ends. This sequence joins TRBV5-1 and TRBJ2-7; TRBD2 is a possible D gene (5 bases). This receptor was obtained from a female donor with early-stage non-small cell lung cancer. Sequenced here: PBMCs, sampled at follow-up. CDR3 protein: CASSLGGPGEQYV. Here the CDR3 DNA reads TGCGCCAGCAGCTTGGGAGGGCCGGGCGAGCAGTACGTC.